This T cell receptor beta chain was recorded in a study of shared clonotypes between healthy human individuals (dated by TCRdb to about 2020). For the wider study: A few men and two women, aged 18 to 49 years, made up the cohort. To estimate repertoire size and how much clonotype sharing occurs between individuals, the study deeply sequenced the blood TCR repertoires of several healthy adults. For each donor, three plates each were used for CD4 naive and CD4 memory, two plates were used for CD8 naive, and one plate was used for CD8 memory. Each donor's leukapheresis produced roughly between roughly 0.85 and 9.5 billion PBMCs. To increase sequencing depth and limit assay-specific biases, different laboratories used diverse techniques to prepare libraries and sequence TCR repertoires.

The CDR3 goes from the cysteine to the phenylalanine over 14 residues. The kept DNA is CDR3 alone, 42 bases in frame from the first base. The V end loses 7 bases and the J end loses 0 bases, and a stretch of 10 bases separates them. The germline V gene (reference sequence) yields LNHDA for CDR1 and SQIVND for CDR2. Points the paper makes about the study in general: Only blood was sampled, and tissue TCR repertoires likely differ from those in blood. Pairwise subsampling led to the expectation that sequencing depth would affect the degree of clonotype sharing among donors. Even with the large sequencing depth, rarefaction of the sorted-subset datasets indicated that sequencing was incomplete. The genetic and exposure-history diversity represented was limited by the small number of donors. Clonotypes shared by all four sorted-subset donors showed higher generation probabilities than non-shared clonotypes. Naive subsets generally had larger estimated clonotype richness than memory subsets. Sharing across a handful of donors was observed for around 5% of naive CD4, around 3.5% of naive CD8, about 2.5% of memory CD4, and over 0.3% of memory CD8 clonotypes.

The donors were healthy, HIV-negative adults with no recently reported acute infections or vaccinations. Only Caucasian adults living in Nashville, Tennessee, USA were represented among the donors. Magnetic negative selection was used to enrich CD4+ T cells, after which naive cells were positively selected on CD45RA and the negative fraction became the memory subset. Blood was collected by leukapheresis, and PBMCs were isolated by Ficoll-Histopaque density gradient centrifugation and then cryopreserved in liquid nitrogen vapor phase. Purity and quantity of every magnetically sorted T cell population were checked by analytical flow cytometry. Genomic DNA was isolated from every sorted fraction and measured by UV absorbance on a Nanodrop 2000c. Using the deep immunoSEQ assay, TCR CDR3 regions were amplified from genomic DNA by multiplex PCR. Extracted genomic DNA from each cell subset was spread evenly across all wells of several immunoSEQ 96-well plates, with each plate serving as a replicate. For sorted subsets, each replicate PCR was loaded with about 200 ng genomic DNA, equivalent to 30,000 to 35,000 T cell genomes. The purified libraries were quantified using a Qubit 3.0 fluorometer, sized with a Bioanalyzer 2100, and then quantified again using the KAPA Library Quantification kit. Every immunoSEQ 96-well plate was sequenced on a separate single-read 150-cycle Illumina NextSeq 550 flow cell. Processing in the source paper ran as follows. The immunoSEQ output contained only junctional sequences without quality scores, so filtering could not match that applied to full-length reads. Sequences were annotated with PyIR, a Python wrapper for IgBLAST v1.9, using IMGT germline references to assign V/J genes and CDR3. Reads were filtered out if the reads had weak V/J assignments (E-value above 1e-6), no CDR3, stop codons, out-of-frame junctions, or ambiguous translated residues. V3J clonotypes were defined as sequences sharing an identical inferred V gene, J gene, and CDR3 amino acid sequence. Percentage overlap between repertoires was computed as shared unique clonotypes divided by the size of the smaller repertoire. RTK rarefaction, the Chao1 estimator, and Recon v2.1 estimates of unobserved clonotypes were used to assess repertoire richness. OLGA was used to compute generation probabilities for all TCRbeta clonotypes that the gDNA method yielded from four donors. What TCRdb holds here is the immuneACCESS table cut down to in-frame rearrangements. Part of the clones is not present; checked against another copy, under half of the missing clones reflect an unresolved V gene, and the others are unexplained. That table gives V, J and clone size, and the DNA gave D and trimming. In all, the sample holds roughly 1 million clones, and around 78% of those were seen once. The ten largest clones add up to under 0.65% of the sample.

On this clone itself: This receptor's antigen is unknown. No quality values exist for individual bases; no much larger clone is one base distant.

The TCR comes from a man younger than 30 in good health. Some clones in this sample may be carry-over from other donors' samples. The receptor chain draws on TRBV19 and TRBJ2-1; a tentative D call is TRBD2 (6 bases match). The material sequenced was memory CD4+ T cells from PBMCs. Taken with the paper, the label for cell subset or site translates to: CD45RA-negative fraction. The nucleotide sequence reads as follows: TGTGCCAGTAAGTTGGGGGGCTCCTACAATGAGCAGTTCTTC. This translates into CASKLGGSYNEQFF.